The next 31 T cell receptor beta chains were all read from a single sample in a study of Graves' ophthalmopathy and Graves' hyperthyroidism. Amplification from RNA transcripts yielded the TCR beta CDR3 regions. HTBI primers primed a first-round RT-PCR, and a second-round multiplex PCR followed. TCRdb called the multiplex PCR reads again in MiXCR, with one record for every CDR3 protein. The sample shows about 200,000 distinct CDR3 sequences, approximately 28% of them seen only once. The specimen was peripheral blood. Every receptor here comes from a man aged 45 to 65 with Graves' ophthalmopathy.

There are many counts of this clonotype. This chain connects TRBV6-5 to TRBJ2-7, with 12 bases fitting TRBD2. Germline CDR1 is MNHEY and CDR2 is SVGAGI. V lost 7 bases and J lost 3; bases outside the gene matches: 13. The CDR3 is 17 residues long. The CDR3 nucleotides are TGTGCCAGCACTCTTGGTCGGACTAGCGGGACCATCTACGAGCAGTACTTC. Encoded protein: CASTLGRTSGTIYEQYF.

This clonotype was counted many times. A read error may be the cause here, since a much bigger clone is one base away. The chain carries TRBV11-2 and TRBJ1-1, with D unclear. The germline gives CDR1 SGHAT, CDR2 FQNNGV. The CDR3 consists of 15 residues. CDR3 amino acids: CASSLERGLNTEASF. In DNA form, the CDR3 reads TGTGCCAGCAGCTTAGAACGTGGCCTGAACACTGAAGCTTCCTTT.

There are many counts of this clonotype. The J gene is TRBJ2-7, the V gene TRBV20-1, with 10 bases identical to TRBD1. Trimming cost V 6 bases and J 0 bases; bases outside gene matches: 8. This CDR3 comprises 15 residues. Germline CDR1 DFQATT, CDR2 SNEGSKA (reference sequence). The CDR3 sequence: CSAKGQGSYSYEQYF. In DNA, the CDR3 is TGCAGTGCGAAGGGACAGGGGTCTTACTCCTACGAGCAGTACTTC.

The sample holds many counts of this clonotype. The V gene is TRBV19, the J gene TRBJ1-5, with TRBD1 identical over 9 bases. The CDR3 is 16 residues long. Per the germline V gene, CDR1 is LNHDA and CDR2 is SQIVND (reference sequence). V gave up 3 bases and J gave up 6 bases; unmatched junction bases: 9. CDR3 nucleotides: TGTGCCAGTAGTATCCCCCCGACAGGGGGTTCTCAGCCCCAGCATTTT. As protein: CASSIPPTGGSQPQHF.

This chain joins TRBV6-1 and TRBJ1-5; 8 bases line up with TRBD1. V shed 6 bases, J shed 1 base, and the junction held 5 bases outside the gene matches. The length of the CDR3 is 15 residues. Germline V gene sequence: CDR1 MNHNS, CDR2 SASEGT. The CDR3 bases are TGTGCCAGCAGCCCGGACAGGGCGAGCAATCAGCCCCAGCATTTT. Its protein product is CASSPDRASNQPQHF.

This clonotype has a count of ten or more. This rearrangement joins TRBV28 to TRBJ1-5, with a weak D call TRBD1 (5 bases). Trimming pared 6 bases from V and 0 bases from J, leaving 9 bases between. CDR1 is MDHEN and CDR2 is SYDVKM in the germline V gene. This CDR3 has 14 residues. CDR3 loop: CASRGEGSNQPQHF. The DNA of the CDR3 is TGTGCCAGCAGGGGGGAAGGTAGCAATCAGCCCCAGCATTTT.

In this sample, this clonotype turned up many times. This chain links TRBV5-1 with TRBJ2-5; D is unresolved. Germline assignment: CDR1 SGHRS and CDR2 YFSETQ. This CDR3 contains 16 residues. V lost 0 bases and J lost 1, with 13 bases in between. The CDR3 DNA reads TGCGCCAGCAGCTTGGGGACGGCACCACTCCAAGAGACCCAGTACTTC. Amino acids: CASSLGTAPLQETQYF. Full variable domain (missing parts from reference TRBV5-1 and TRBJ2-5): KAGVTQTPRYLIKTRGQQVTLSCSPISGHRSVSWYQQTPGQGLQFLFEYFSETQRNKGNFPGRFSGRQFSNSRSEMNVSTLELGDSALYLCASSLGTAPLQETQYFGPGTRLLVL.

Many counts were recorded for this clonotype. This chain connects TRBV6-5 to TRBJ1-3; D perhaps matches TRBD1 (5 bases). The CDR3 sequence is 16 residues long. From germline, CDR1 is MNHEY and CDR2 SVGAGI. Trimming took off 2 bases at V and 0 bases at J, with 11 bases between the two ends. DNA for the CDR3: TGTGCCAGCAGTTACCGGACAACGAGCTCTGGAAACACCATATATTTT. This gives the protein CASSYRTTSSGNTIYF.

This clonotype was recorded at least ten times. This may arise from a read error, as a much more abundant clone is one base away. The V call is TRBV6-1, the J call TRBJ1-1, with D perhaps TRBD1 (5 bases). Germline-derived CDR1 and CDR2 are MNHNS and SASEGT. CDR3 size: 14 residues. In DNA form, the CDR3 reads TGTGCCAACAGTGGGCGTGGGGGGAGCACTGAAGCTTTCTTT. Protein sequence: CANSGRGGSTEAFF.

This clonotype was observed at least ten times. This chain links TRBV28 with TRBJ2-2, with TRBD1 identical over 8 bases. Per the germline V gene, CDR1 is MDHEN and CDR2 is SYDVKM. Germline trimming cut 4 bases from V and 4 bases from J; bases unmatched to any gene: 5. This CDR3 is 15 amino acids long. The CDR3 DNA sequence: TGTGCCAGCAGTTATGGACAGGGTGCCACCGGGGAGCTGTTTTTT. Translated: CASSYGQGATGELFF.

This clonotype was found many times. The J gene is TRBJ1-1, the V gene TRBV19, with D possibly being TRBD1 (6 bases). Trimming stripped 2 bases from V and 8 bases from J, with 18 bases between. The length of the CDR3 is 15 residues. Germline CDR1 and CDR2: LNHDA and SQIVND (reference sequence). As DNA, the CDR3 is TGTGCCAGTAGTATAACCCTTTATGCAGGGGAGGAAGCTTTCTTT. Protein product: CASSITLYAGEEAFF. Full variable domain (rest looked up from reference TRBV19 and TRBJ1-1): DGGITQSPKYLFRKEGQNVTLSCEQNLNHDAMYWYRQDPGQGLRLIYYSQIVNDFQKGDIAEGYSVSREKKESFPLTVTSAQKNPTAFYLCASSITLYAGEEAFFGQGTRLTVV.

The table lists this clonotype with many counts. This chain connects TRBV19 to TRBJ2-4; no clear D. Germline-derived CDR1 and CDR2 are LNHDA and SQIVND (reference sequence). The CDR3 runs to 15 residues. Deletions cut 2 bases from V and 2 bases from J, with 10 bases between. This chain's CDR3 is CASSITLGTKNIQYF. CDR3 sequence (DNA): TGTGCCAGTAGTATAACTCTTGGAACCAAAAACATTCAGTACTTC.

This clonotype was recorded at least ten times. The gene calls are TRBV2 and TRBJ1-5, with TRBD1 identical over 8 bases. The germline gives CDR1 SNHLY, CDR2 FYNNEI. The CDR3 extends over 15 amino acids. V dropped 3 bases and J dropped 6; count of bases not matched to a gene: 7. The CDR3 nucleotides are TGTGCCAGCAGTGAGGGACAGGTCCTCGGTCAGCCCCAGCATTTT. This sequence encodes CASSEGQVLGQPQHF.

The genes are TRBV28 and TRBJ2-7; the D call may be TRBD1 or TRBD2 (6 bases each). This CDR3 comprises 16 residues. Germline V CDR1 and CDR2: MDHEN, SYDVKM. Trimming removed 3 bases at V and 4 bases at J, with 19 bases between. CDR3 protein: CASSFQRGAPRYEQYF. The CDR3 coding sequence is TGTGCCAGCAGTTTTCAAAGGGGGGCCCCGCGGTACGAGCAGTACTTC.

Ten or more counts support this clonotype. The junction and the germline gene differ at one end; a read error may be behind it. CDR3 nucleotides: TGTGCCAGCAGTACCCTTAAGGGGGGTAGCAATCGGCCCCAGCATTTT. It is translated as CASSTLKGGSNRPQHF. The chain uses TRBV27 and TRBJ1-5, with a tentative D call TRBD1 (6 bases). The CDR3 contains 16 residues. CDR1 and CDR2 (germline): MNHEY, SMNVEV (reference sequence).

The chain couples TRBV6-1 to TRBJ1-1; D unclear. The CDR3 has 13 residues. The germline V gene has CDR1 MNHNS and CDR2 SASEGT. V was clipped by 10 bases and J by 6 bases, with 18 bases between them. The CDR3 region has the DNA TGTGCCACCAAAACGGGGAGCGCTTCTGAAGCTTTCTTT. It yields the protein CATKTGSASEAFF.

This clonotype occurred many times. CDR3 sequence reads: CAWSVQSSGANVLTF. The CDR3, as DNA: TGTGCCTGGAGTGTACAGAGCTCTGGGGCCAACGTCCTGACTTTC. This sequence joins TRBV30 and TRBJ2-6; no reliable D call. The CDR3 extends over 15 amino acids. Between the trimmed V and J ends, which lost 0 bases and 0 bases, there was a span of 6 bases. Germline V gene data show CDR1 as GTSNPN and CDR2 as SVGIG (reference sequence).

There are many counts of this clonotype. The V and J genes are TRBV28 and TRBJ2-4; 7 bases map to TRBD2. Germline V gene sequence: CDR1 MDHEN, CDR2 SYDVKM. Unmatched junction bases numbered 12, after V lost 5 bases and J lost 2 bases. The CDR3 length is 17 residues. CDR3 protein: CASSPAWREGPKNIQYF. CDR3 DNA: TGTGCCAGCAGTCCCGCCTGGAGGGAGGGCCCCAAAAACATTCAGTACTTC.

This clonotype has at least ten counts. The chain combines TRBV5-1 with TRBJ2-5; D gene ambiguous. Trimming pared 4 bases from V and 2 bases from J, leaving 15 bases between. CDR1 and CDR2 (germline): SGHRS, YFSETQ. The CDR3 sequence is 15 residues long. CDR3 loop: CASSLTSLGQETQYF. DNA for the CDR3: TGCGCCAGCAGCCTGACAAGTTTGGGGCAAGAGACCCAGTACTTC.

Points on this clonotype: At one end, the junction sequence differs from germline, possibly due to a read error. The chain combines TRBV19 with TRBJ2-7; possible D gene TRBD2, 5 bases. Germline V gene lookup returns CDR1 LNHDA and CDR2 SQIVND (reference sequence). The length of the CDR3 is 15 residues. CDR3 coding DNA: TGTGCCAGTATTATAGCGACCGGACCCTCCTACGAGCAGTACTTC. It specifies CASIIATGPSYEQYF.

The chain joins TRBV28 to TRBJ2-5, with D perhaps matching TRBD1 (5 bases). This CDR3 is 13 amino acids long. V shed 5 bases and J shed 5 bases, with 12 bases lying between them. Germline V gene lookup returns CDR1 MDHEN and CDR2 SYDVKM. The chain's CDR3 is CASSPYGAETQYF. The CDR3 DNA sequence: TGTGCCAGCAGTCCATATGGGGCCGAGACCCAGTACTTC.

The rearrangement links TRBV12-5 to TRBJ2-7; 7 bases align to TRBD2. Germline V gene sequence: CDR1 LGHNT, CDR2 FRNRAP. CDR3 length: 14 residues. V dropped 6 bases and J dropped 2; count of bases not matched to a gene: 7. This chain's CDR3 is CASGTPGLAYEQYF. CDR3 DNA sequence: TGTGCTAGTGGCACACCCGGACTAGCCTACGAGCAGTACTTC.

This clonotype was seen repeatedly, ten times or more. V is TRBV28 and J is TRBJ1-1; D gene uncertain. The ends were cut back, 5 bases at V and 4 bases at J, with 14 bases in the middle. CDR3 size: 14 residues. The germline V gene encodes CDR1 MDHEN and CDR2 SYDVKM. CDR3 protein: CASSPFWASTEAFF. The CDR3 coding sequence is TGTGCCAGCAGTCCATTTTGGGCGTCCACTGAAGCTTTCTTT.

The chain uses TRBV4-3 and TRBJ1-6; no definite D call. The germline gives CDR1 LGHNA, CDR2 YSLEER. The CDR3 extends over 17 amino acids. V was shortened by 0 bases and J by 0 bases, with 9 bases between the two germline ends. The CDR3 DNA is TGCGCCAGCAGCCAAGATATAGGCAGCTCCTATAATTCACCCCTCCACTTT. Translating gives CASSQDIGSSYNSPLHF.

This clonotype has a count of ten or more. This chain joins TRBV6-5 and TRBJ1-1; D gene ambiguous. The V and J ends lost 0 bases and 4 bases respectively, with 15 bases between them. Germline loops: CDR1 MNHEY, CDR2 SVGAGI. This CDR3 contains 16 residues. In DNA, the CDR3 is TGTGCCAGCAGTTACTCGATGAATACGCGTGGCACTGAAGCTTTCTTT. Translated, it gives CASSYSMNTRGTEAFF.

The chain employs TRBV12-5 and TRBJ1-1, with a tentative D call TRBD1 (5 bases). The CDR3 extends over 21 amino acids. Germline assignment: CDR1 LGHNT and CDR2 FRNRAP. Trimming pared 0 bases from V and 0 bases from J, leaving 26 bases between. As DNA, the CDR3 is TGTGCTAGTGGTTTGGTACTTACGGGTTCGCCAGGGTTTTTCATGAACACTGAAGCTTTCTTT. Its protein is CASGLVLTGSPGFFMNTEAFF. The variable domain in full, completed from reference TRBV12-5 and TRBJ1-1, reads DARVTQTPRHKVTEMGQEVTMRCQPILGHNTVFWYRQTMMQGLELLAYFRNRAPLDDSGMPKDRFSAEMPDATLATLKIQPSEPRDSAVYFCASGLVLTGSPGFFMNTEAFFGQGTRLTVV.

The chain employs TRBV12-3 or TRBV12-4 and TRBJ1-5; TRBD1 matches at 8 bases. This CDR3 spans 14 amino acids. Trimming at V came to 3 bases and at J to 6 bases, leaving 4 bases not matched to a gene. The CDR3 loop reads CASSFQGAVQPQHF. The CDR3 DNA reads TGTGCCAGCAGTTTCCAGGGGGCTGTTCAGCCCCAGCATTTT.

This clonotype was picked up many times. This chain joins TRBV15 and TRBJ2-7; D is tentatively TRBD1 or TRBD2 (5 bases each). V lost 4 bases to trimming and J lost 6 bases, with 13 bases between them. Germline CDR1 and CDR2: LNHNV and YYDKDF (reference sequence). This CDR3 has 13 residues. The DNA for the CDR3 is TGTGCCACCAGCATGGGACCAGCCCTCGAGCAGTACTTC. Translation gives CATSMGPALEQYF.

The chain joins TRBV6-1 to TRBJ2-5; tentative D call: TRBD2 (5 bases). The V gene lost 7 bases and the J gene lost 5 bases, with 14 bases spanning the gap. Germline CDR1 is MNHNS and CDR2 is SASEGT. The CDR3 runs 13 residues. The CDR3 here is CASTYPPGETQYF. The CDR3 coding sequence is TGTGCCAGCACCTACCCACCGGGGGAGACCCAGTACTTC.

This clonotype appeared many times. The V and J genes are TRBV10-3 and TRBJ2-7; the D is unclear. V was pared by 6 bases and J by 4 bases, with 7 bases between. CDR3 length equals 11 residues. Germline loops: CDR1 ENHRY, CDR2 SYGVKD. The CDR3 region has the DNA TGTGCCATCAGGAGCGAATACGAGCAGTACTTC. Amino acid sequence: CAIRSEYEQYF.

This clonotype was seen at least ten times. J is TRBJ2-2 and V is TRBV7-2; D tentatively fits TRBD1 or TRBD2 (5 bases each). Germline loops: CDR1 SGHTA, CDR2 FQGNSA. V was shortened by 5 bases and J by 5 bases, with 12 bases between the two germline ends. The CDR3 totals 14 residues. CDR3 DNA: TGTGCCAGCAGCCCGGGACCGCGGACCGGGGAGCTGTTTTTT. It specifies CASSPGPRTGELFF.